The clone carrying this TCR beta chain was seen a handful of times. The antigen remains unidentified. The sample is drawn from a study of vaccination and CD4 T cells after COVID-19. Study details: Once diagnosed, patients had post-COVID samples drawn a median around 110 days later (range 35 to 161). Study-level results: In convalescent patients, a median around 86% of reactive clones appeared only post-vaccination.

Sequenced with the Oncomine TCR Beta short-read assay was DNA taken from cultured CD4+ T cells. Scientists extracted genomic DNA from CD4+ T cells grown in culture. TCRdb reanalysed the PCR reads using MiXCR and keeps one entry per CDR3 protein. The data hold about 14,000 distinct CDR3 sequences, with roughly 41% observed a single time. Treatment meaning: roughly 11-day PBMC culture with coronavirus spike peptide pools or control peptides (ViraFEST assay). Before Alpha, Beta and Delta appeared in the US, convalescents tested positive (March–late 2020). This receptor was identified in a human donor who had recovered from COVID-19. Sample: CD4+ T cells from blood, cultured in vitro, taken after SARS-CoV-2 vaccination.

DNA of the CDR3: TGCAGTGCTAGAGAAGGGACCACAGATACGCAGTATTTT. Its protein product is CSAREGTTDTQYF. This rearrangement joins TRBV20-1 to TRBJ2-3; D is possibly TRBD1 or TRBD2 (5 bases each). Germline CDR1 and CDR2: DFQATT and SNEGSKA (reference sequence). This CDR3 is 13 amino acids long. Deletions cut 0 bases from V and 2 bases from J, with 6 bases between.